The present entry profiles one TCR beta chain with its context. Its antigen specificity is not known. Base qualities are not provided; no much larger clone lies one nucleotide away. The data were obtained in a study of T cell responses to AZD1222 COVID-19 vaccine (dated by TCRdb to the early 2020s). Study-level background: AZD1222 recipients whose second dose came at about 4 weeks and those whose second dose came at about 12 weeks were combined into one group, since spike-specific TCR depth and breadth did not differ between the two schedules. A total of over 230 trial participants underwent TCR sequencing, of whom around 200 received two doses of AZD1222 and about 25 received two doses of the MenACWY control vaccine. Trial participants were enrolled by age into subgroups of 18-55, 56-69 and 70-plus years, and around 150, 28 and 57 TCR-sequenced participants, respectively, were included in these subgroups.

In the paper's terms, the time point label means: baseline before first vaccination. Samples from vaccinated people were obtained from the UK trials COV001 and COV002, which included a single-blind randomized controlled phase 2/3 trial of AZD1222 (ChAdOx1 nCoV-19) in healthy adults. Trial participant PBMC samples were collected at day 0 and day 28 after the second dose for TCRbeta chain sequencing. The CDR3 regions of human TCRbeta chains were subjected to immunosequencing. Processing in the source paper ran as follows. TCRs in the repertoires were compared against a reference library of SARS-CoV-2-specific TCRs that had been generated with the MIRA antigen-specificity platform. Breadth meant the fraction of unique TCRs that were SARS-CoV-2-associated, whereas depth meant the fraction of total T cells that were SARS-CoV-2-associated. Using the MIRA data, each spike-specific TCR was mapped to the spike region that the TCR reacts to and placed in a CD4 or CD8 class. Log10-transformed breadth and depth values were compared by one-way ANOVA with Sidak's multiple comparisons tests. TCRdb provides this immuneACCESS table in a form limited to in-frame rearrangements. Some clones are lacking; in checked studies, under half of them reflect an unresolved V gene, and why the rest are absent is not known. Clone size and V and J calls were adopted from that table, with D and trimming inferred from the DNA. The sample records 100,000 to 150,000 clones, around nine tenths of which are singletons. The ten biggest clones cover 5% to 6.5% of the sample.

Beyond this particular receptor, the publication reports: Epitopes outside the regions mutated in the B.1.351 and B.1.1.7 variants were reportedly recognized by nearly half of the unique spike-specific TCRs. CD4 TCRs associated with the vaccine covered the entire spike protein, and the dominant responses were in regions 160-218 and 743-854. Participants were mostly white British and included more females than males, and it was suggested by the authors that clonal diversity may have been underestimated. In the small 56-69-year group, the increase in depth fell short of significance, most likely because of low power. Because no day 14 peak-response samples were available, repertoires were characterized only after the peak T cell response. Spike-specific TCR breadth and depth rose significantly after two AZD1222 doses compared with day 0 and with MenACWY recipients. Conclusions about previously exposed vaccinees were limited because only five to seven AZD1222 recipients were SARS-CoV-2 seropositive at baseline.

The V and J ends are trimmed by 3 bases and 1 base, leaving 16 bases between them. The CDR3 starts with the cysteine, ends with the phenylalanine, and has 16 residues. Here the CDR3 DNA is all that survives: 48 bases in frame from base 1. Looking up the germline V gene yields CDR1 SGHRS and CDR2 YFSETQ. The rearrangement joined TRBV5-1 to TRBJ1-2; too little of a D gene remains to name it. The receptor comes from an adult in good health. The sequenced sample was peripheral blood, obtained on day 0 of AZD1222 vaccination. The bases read TGCGCCAGCAGCTCCGAAGGGCCCCCTAATAACTATGGCTACACCTTC. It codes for CASSSEGPPNNYGYTF. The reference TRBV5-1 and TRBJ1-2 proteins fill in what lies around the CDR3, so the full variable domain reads KAGVTQTPRYLIKTRGQQVTLSCSPISGHRSVSWYQQTPGQGLQFLFEYFSETQRNKGNFPGRFSGRQFSNSRSEMNVSTLELGDSALYLCASSSEGPPNNYGYTFGSGTRLTVV.